A selection of T cell receptor beta chains follows, all from one sample in a study of T cell repertoires in aging, cancer and after chemotherapy. Each CDR3 protein gets one entry after TCRdb re-called the multiplex PCR reads with MiXCR. The repertoire holds about 3,500 distinct CDR3 sequences, with about 35% as singletons. Sequencing used blood. The receptor source for this set is a human donor in good health. Each CDR3 is given with its conserved first and last residue. D genes are given only for firm matches. Not every row has a clone size; where given, it reads once, few, many or a size class.

clone_size j_call d_call cdr3_length v_call cdr3_nt cdr3_aa
few TRBJ1-5 - 15 TRBV19 TGTGCCAGTAGTATAGGCAGGGGAAGCAATCAGCCCCAGCATTTT CASSIGRGSNQPQHF
few TRBJ2-5 TRBD1 14 TRBV20-1 TGCAGTGCTAGAGATATGACAGGGGTAGAGACCCAGTACTTC CSARDMTGVETQYF
- TRBJ1-4 - 13 TRBV18 TGTGCCAGCTCACAGGGAACTAATGAAAAACTGTTTTTT CASSQGTNEKLFF
- TRBJ1-5 - 13 TRBV5-6 TGTGCCAGCAGCTTGGGTTCGGATCAGCCCCAGCATTTT CASSLGSDQPQHF
few TRBJ1-6 - 16 TRBV6-6 TGTGCCAGCAGTGGCACGACGGAGAACTATAATTCACCCCTCCACTTT CASSGTTENYNSPLHF
- TRBJ1-1 - 13 TRBV6-1 TGTGCCAGCCGTCAACAGGGAGGAACTGAAGCTTTCTTT CASRQQGGTEAFF
- TRBJ1-4 - 15 TRBV29-1 TGCATCGTTGTCCCTGGGGGGGGTCTTAATGAAAACCTGTTTTTT CIVVPGGGLNENLFF
- TRBJ1-1 - 12 TRBV19 TGTGCCAGTAGCGAGAGGTGGACTGAAGCTTTCTTT CASSERWTEAFF
- TRBJ2-7 TRBD1 15 TRBV6-2/TRBV6-3 TGTGCCAGCAGTTACTCGGGCAGGGGGTGGTACGAGCAGTACTTC CASSYSGRGWYEQYF
medium-sized TRBJ2-2 - 15 TRBV6-1 TGTGCCAGCAGTGGAGGGCAGGGTGACACCGGGGAGCTGTTTTTT CASSGGQGDTGELFF
once TRBJ1-1 - 14 TRBV11-3 TGTGCCAGCAGCTTAGACTGGGGGCGGACTGAAGCTTTCTTT CASSLDWGRTEAFF
- TRBJ2-2 TRBD1 16 TRBV5-4 TGTGCCAGCAGCCCCATGACAGGGTTGTGCACCGGGGAGCTGTTTTTT CASSPMTGLCTGELFF
- TRBJ1-5 - 14 TRBV15 TGTGCCACCAGCAGAGATCCGAACTCGCAGCCCCAGCATTTT CATSRDPNSQPQHF
- TRBJ2-5 - 11 TRBV5-4 TGTGCCAGCAGCTTGGAAAAGACCCAGTACTTC CASSLEKTQYF
once TRBJ2-7 TRBD1 15 TRBV11-1 TGTGCCAGCAGGAGTGGGCAGGGGGCTTCCTACGAGCAGTACTTC CASRSGQGASYEQYF
few TRBJ2-1 TRBD1 19 TRBV29-1 TGCAGCGTTGATAAGGACAGGGGGCTACACTTACGGACAGACAATGAGCAGTTCTTC CSVDKDRGLHLRTDNEQFF
- TRBJ2-3 TRBD2 16 TRBV11-1 TGTGCCAGCAGCCTGACTAGCGGGGGGGCGGGAGATACGCAGTATTTT CASSLTSGGAGDTQYF
- TRBJ1-4 - 17 TRBV6-5 TGTGCCAGCAAAAGGGCAGTAGGGTTATCAACTAATGAAAAACTGTTTTTT CASKRAVGLSTNEKLFF
medium-sized TRBJ2-1 TRBD1 15 TRBV13 TGTGCCAGCAGCTTAGCGGGACAGGATAACAATGAGCAGTTCTTC CASSLAGQDNNEQFF
- TRBJ2-2 - 16 TRBV27 TGTGCCAGCAGTTACGAGCCGGGACTGGGCACCGGGGAGCTGTTTTTT CASSYEPGLGTGELFF
- TRBJ2-1 - 17 TRBV5-4 TGTGCCAGCAGCTTGGGTTGGGGACTCAGCTCCTACAATGAGCAGTTCTTC CASSLGWGLSSYNEQFF
few TRBJ1-5 - 15 TRBV12-3/TRBV12-4 TGTGCCAGCAGTTTAGCGGGGGCGCGGAATCAGCCCCAGCATTTT CASSLAGARNQPQHF
- TRBJ1-1 TRBD1 17 TRBV10-3 TGTGCCATCAGTGAGGGGAACAGGGGCGGTGGGAACACTGAAGCTTTCTTT CAISEGNRGGGNTEAFF
- TRBJ2-2 - 17 TRBV6-5 TGTGCCGGCAGCTGGGACCTCCGGAGGGTTAGGACCGGGGAGCTGTTTTTT CAGSWDLRRVRTGELFF
- TRBJ1-1 - 14 TRBV18 TGTGCCAGCTCACCACAAAGGGGAAGGCCTCAAGCTTTCTTT CASSPQRGRPQAFF
- TRBJ2-1 - 15 TRBV18 TGTGCCAGCTCACCAGGGTCCGATCTCTACAATGAGCAGTTCTTC CASSPGSDLYNEQFF
- TRBJ2-2 - 15 TRBV7-6 TGTGCCAGCAGCCCCCGGGGGAATTCTGCCGGGGAGCTGTTTTTT CASSPRGNSAGELFF
- TRBJ2-2 - 15 TRBV7-2 TGTGCCAGCAGCTTAGTAGGCGGGAACACCGGGGAGCTGTTTTTT CASSLVGGNTGELFF
- TRBJ2-1 TRBD2 16 TRBV11-3 TGTGCCAGCAGCTTAGAAGCGGGGAACGCCTACAATGAGCAGTTCTTC CASSLEAGNAYNEQFF
- TRBJ2-3 - 16 TRBV15 TGTGCCACCAGCAGAGGGGAGGGGGGGAGGCCAGATACGCAGTATTTT CATSRGEGGRPDTQYF
- TRBJ2-1 - 17 TRBV9 TGTGCCAGCAGCGCAAGATCCGGGACACCCTCCTACAATGAGCAGTTCTTC CASSARSGTPSYNEQFF
- TRBJ2-4 - 15 TRBV6-5 TGTGCCAGCAGCCCGGACAGATTGATCGTTAACATTCAGTACTTC CASSPDRLIVNIQYF
- TRBJ2-7 - 13 TRBV14 TGTGCCAGCAGCCAAAGACAGGCTCGCGAGCAGTACTTC CASSQRQAREQYF
- TRBJ1-2 - 16 TRBV5-7 TGTGCCAGCAGCTTAGCCAGGGACTCTCTAAACTATGGCTACACCTTC CASSLARDSLNYGYTF
- TRBJ2-5 - 15 TRBV13 TGTGCCAGCAGCTTAGGCCGGACAACCCAAGAGACCCAGTACTTC CASSLGRTTQETQYF
- TRBJ1-1 TRBD1 14 TRBV15 TGTGCCACCAGCAGAGATCGGGGGACAGGTGAAGCTTTCTTT CATSRDRGTGEAFF
few TRBJ1-4 TRBD1 14 TRBV30 TGTGCCTGGAGTCCGGGGACAGGGAGGGAAAAACTGTTTTTT CAWSPGTGREKLFF